This T cell receptor beta chain was found in a study of cytotoxic CD8 clonotypes in ibrutinib-treated CLL. Study-wide context: Partial responses numbered approximately 24 and complete responses 2; after a median around 68 months, about 15 stayed remitted and about twelve progressed. Response material was collected after a median around 12 months of treatment, range 6 to 36.

Libraries were prepared by immunoSEQ multiplex PCR; TCRdb keeps only in-frame clonotypes and omits some of them. Of about 130,000 clones listed, approximately 83% were seen once; the top ten hold under 2.5%. Germline values: CDR1 MGHRA, CDR2 YSYEKL. Between the trimmed V and J ends, which lost 0 bases and 4 bases, there was a span of 10 bases. The CDR3 is made up of 15 amino acids. The chain joins TRBV4-1 to TRBJ2-1, with a possible D match to TRBD2 (6 bases). This receptor was obtained from a human donor with chronic lymphocytic leukemia. The specimen was PBMCs, collected after 24 months of ibrutinib treatment. Here the CDR3 DNA reads TGCGCCAGCAGCCAAGACAGGGCGGGGTACAATGAGCAGTTCTTC. As protein: CASSQDRAGYNEQFF.